This TCR beta chain was recovered during a study of blood T cell repertoires in COVID-19. Across the whole study: Samples taken during acute and convalescent COVID-19 were collected in the United States, Italy and Spain. In each case, the material was cDNA or gDNA derived from T cells, B-cell-depleted T cells, or PBMCs.

As processed by the authors: Researchers report that nucleated cell counts were estimated from reference gene primer amplification. TCRdb's copy holds only in-frame clones and misses some; the assay was immunoSEQ multiplex PCR. V, J and clone size are those of that table, while D and trimming were read from the DNA. The sample records fewer than 110,000 clones, 85% being singletons. The CDR3 loop spans 14 amino acids. Trimming shortened V by 1 base and J by 10 bases, and 11 bases separated the two germline ends. From germline, CDR1 is LGHDT and CDR2 YNNKEL (reference sequence). The J gene is TRBJ1-6, the V gene TRBV3-1 (or the pseudogene TRBV3-2); the D is unclear. The sequenced material came from peripheral blood. The receptor comes from a woman aged 70-85 years with active or convalescent COVID-19. CDR3 sequence: CASSQGREGSPLHF. In DNA form, the CDR3 reads TGTGCCAGCAGCCAAGGGCGGGAGGGCTCACCCCTCCACTTT.